The table lists the clone carrying this T cell receptor (beta chain) with many counts. Antigen specificity is unknown. Using its own MiXCR run on the multiplex PCR reads, TCRdb lists one record per CDR3 protein. The sample carries approximately 200,000 distinct CDR3 sequences, 31% recorded once. The CDR3 totals 13 residues. The ends were cut back, 4 bases at V and 4 bases at J, with 11 bases in the middle. The germline gives CDR1 SGHRS, CDR2 YFSETQ. This sample is drawn from a study of breast tumors, draining lymph nodes, adjacent tissues. Notes on the study in general: Tumor repertoires ranked between lymph nodes and nontumor tissue in diversity, with V and J gene preferences. Compared with basal-like, luminal-like tumors shared significantly more repertoire with nontumor tissue. Data fit most tumor T cells coming from lymph node, expanding in tumor.

Samples came from axillary lymph nodes draining the breast cancer. The source material was axillary lymph node tissue. The source is a female donor with breast cancer. Some clones in this sample may be carry-over from other donors' samples. The gene calls are TRBV5-1 and TRBJ2-5; D is undetermined. In DNA form, the CDR3 reads TGCGCCAGCAGCCCCCGGCCGGGAGAGACCCAGTACTTC. This translates into CASSPRPGETQYF.